The 27 T cell receptor beta chains reported below all come from one sample, sequenced in a study of blood T cell repertoires in COVID-19. The method was immunoSEQ multiplex PCR; TCRdb's version includes in-frame clones alone and lacks a portion of them. The data hold approximately 68,000 clones, with over 75% observed a single time. Sequenced: peripheral blood. Every receptor here comes from a man in his fifties with active COVID-19.

The chain carries TRBV27 and TRBJ1-2; D remains ambiguous. The CDR3 contains 14 residues. Trimming took off 2 bases at V and 2 bases at J, with 9 bases between the two ends. Germline loops: CDR1 MNHEY, CDR2 SMNVEV (reference sequence). In DNA, the CDR3 is TGTGCCAGCAGTTTACACGGTCCCAACTATGGCTACACCTTC. This gives the protein CASSLHGPNYGYTF.

The V gene is TRBV12-3 or TRBV12-4, the J gene TRBJ2-5, with D possibly TRBD2 on 6 matching bases. CDR3 length: 12 amino acids. V was trimmed by 6 bases and J by 1 base, leaving 6 bases between them. CDR3 sequence: CASRLAQETQYF. DNA for the CDR3: TGTGCCAGCAGACTAGCCCAAGAGACCCAGTACTTC.

This clone occurred once. V is TRBV10-3 and J is TRBJ1-2, with 10 bases fitting TRBD1. This CDR3 region has 13 residues. Germline lookup yields CDR1 ENHRY and CDR2 SYGVKD. The V segment lost 11 bases and the J segment 7 bases; nucleotides outside the gene matches: 10. The CDR3 is CAVSKGDRGGYTF. DNA for the CDR3: TGTGCCGTCTCGAAAGGGGACAGGGGTGGCTACACCTTC.

The chain combines TRBV6-2 or TRBV6-3 with TRBJ1-2; 9 bases line up with TRBD1. The CDR3 runs to 13 residues. J lost 7 bases, V lost 4 bases, and 4 bases had no gene match. Looked up from germline, CDR1 is MNHEY and CDR2 is SVGEGT. The DNA for the CDR3 is TGTGCCAGCAGTTTTGACAGGGGGTTTGGCTACACCTTC. The encoded protein is CASSFDRGFGYTF.

This clone was seen more than once but under ten times. This sequence joins TRBV18 and TRBJ2-2, with D uncertain. The CDR3 spans 15 residues. The germline V gene has CDR1 KGHSH and CDR2 LQKENI. Trimming removed 4 bases from V and 0 bases from J, with 9 bases in between. The CDR3 loop is CASSQSLTNTGELFF. DNA for the CDR3: TGTGCCAGCTCACAGAGTCTAACGAACACCGGGGAGCTGTTTTTT.

The CDR3 DNA is TGCGCCAGCAGCCAAGATAGGGGACAGGGCCGGACCGGGGAGCTGTTTTTT. Its translation is CASSQDRGQGRTGELFF. The rearrangement joins TRBV4-3 to TRBJ2-2; 9 bases match TRBD1. CDR1 is LGHNA and CDR2 is YSLEER in the germline V gene. V shed 0 bases, J shed 5 bases, and the junction held 7 bases outside the gene matches. This CDR3 is built from 17 residues.

This clone occurred once. This sequence joins TRBV5-1 and TRBJ1-6; D gene unclear. The germline V gene encodes CDR1 SGHRS and CDR2 YFSETQ. Trimming left V 5 bases short and J 7 bases short, with 13 bases between. This CDR3 is built from 14 residues. Written as DNA, the CDR3 is TGCGCCAGCAGTCGCGACGGAGAAAATTCACCCCTCCACTTT. Translated: CASSRDGENSPLHF.

The J gene is TRBJ2-5, the V gene TRBV3-1 (or the pseudogene TRBV3-2); D possibly corresponds to TRBD2 (6 bases). Germline V gene sequence: CDR1 LGHDT, CDR2 YNNKEL (reference sequence). The CDR3 consists of 16 residues. V was trimmed by 4 bases and J by 2 bases, leaving 17 bases between them. This chain's CDR3 is CASSPPATRGQETQYF. CDR3 sequence (DNA): TGTGCCAGCAGCCCCCCCGCGACTAGAGGTCAAGAGACCCAGTACTTC.

This chain uses TRBV11-1 with TRBJ2-3; TRBD2 matches at 8 bases. There are 16 residues in the CDR3. The junction had 11 bases not matched to a gene; V was cut back by 4 bases and J by 5 bases. Germline CDR1 SGHAT, CDR2 FQDESV (reference sequence). The CDR3 reads CASSWGHGREGDTQYF. The DNA of the CDR3 is TGTGCCAGCAGCTGGGGCCACGGGAGGGAGGGAGATACGCAGTATTTT.

This chain links TRBV29-1 with TRBJ2-7, with D tentatively TRBD1 (7 bases). The CDR3 length is 13 residues. V was clipped by 4 bases and J by 1 base, with 11 bases between them. The V gene's germline CDR1 is SQVTM and CDR2 ANQGSEA. The CDR3: CSVGSGGSYEQYF. The CDR3, as DNA: TGCAGCGTTGGCTCAGGGGGGTCCTACGAGCAGTACTTC.

The V and J genes are TRBV25-1 and TRBJ2-5; D gene uncertain. The V end was cut by 7 bases, the J end by 2 bases, with 11 bases between. Per germline, CDR1 MGHDK and CDR2 SYGVNS. The length of the CDR3 is 13 residues. The CDR3 coding sequence is TGTGCCAGCACTGGGCTATTACAAGAGACCCAGTACTTC. Translation gives CASTGLLQETQYF.

This chain links TRBV19 with TRBJ2-1; 7 bases align to TRBD1. From germline, CDR1 is LNHDA and CDR2 SQIVND (reference sequence). This CDR3 contains 14 residues. The V gene end was trimmed by 8 bases and the J gene end by 0 bases; junction bases not matched to a gene: 4. CDR3 amino acids: CASVPGGSYNEQFF. The DNA for the CDR3 is TGTGCCAGTGTACCAGGGGGCTCCTACAATGAGCAGTTCTTC.

This rearrangement joins TRBV5-5 to TRBJ1-5; weak D call: TRBD1 (5 bases). Trimming shortened V by 1 base and J by 5 bases, and 13 bases separated the two germline ends. Germline values: CDR1 SGHKS, CDR2 YYEKEE (reference sequence). The CDR3 contains 15 residues. The CDR3 loop is CASSLSGGGYQPQHF. CDR3 DNA sequence: TGTGCCAGCAGCTTGTCCGGGGGGGGGTATCAGCCCCAGCATTTT.

This clone is a singleton in its sample. The chain uses TRBV18 and TRBJ2-3; a possible D gene is TRBD2 (5 bases). There are 14 residues in the CDR3. CDR1 is KGHSH, CDR2 LQKENI, per germline. The V gene lost 6 bases and the J gene lost 1 base, with 11 bases spanning the gap. The CDR3 DNA is TGTGCCAGCTCCCCCGGGGTTCGCACAGATACGCAGTATTTT. Translation: CASSPGVRTDTQYF.

The gene calls are TRBV14 and TRBJ2-5; 9 positions match TRBD1. The germline V gene has CDR1 SGHDN and CDR2 FVKESK. The CDR3 is 15 amino acids. J was trimmed by 4 bases and V by 3 bases; bases with no gene match: 6. CDR3 in amino acids: CASSHLGQGRETQYF. The CDR3 DNA sequence: TGTGCCAGCAGCCACCTCGGACAGGGGAGAGAGACCCAGTACTTC.

The chain carries TRBV7-2 and TRBJ1-2; D is possibly TRBD1 (5 bases). Germline CDR1 SGHTA, CDR2 FQGNSA. The CDR3 covers 14 residues. V lost 5 bases, J lost 8 bases, and 18 bases lay in between. The CDR3: CASSLIYRQSGYTF. In nucleotides, the CDR3 is TGTGCCAGCAGCCTCATCTACCGACAGTCCGGCTACACCTTC.

This chain uses TRBV5-1 with TRBJ2-1; D might be TRBD2 (6 bases). Germline CDR1 and CDR2: SGHRS and YFSETQ. The CDR3 runs 15 residues. The germline V and J ends were trimmed by 0 bases and 6 bases, with 13 bases remaining between them. CDR3 nucleotides: TGCGCCAGCAGCTTGGCCCCCCCGGGAGTCAATGAGCAGTTCTTC. The encoded protein is CASSLAPPGVNEQFF.

The gene calls are TRBV16 and TRBJ2-1, with TRBD1 identical over 8 bases. Trimming cost V 3 bases and J 0 bases; bases outside gene matches: 7. Germline-derived CDR1 and CDR2 are KGHSY and FQNENV. The CDR3 consists of 17 residues. The CDR3, as DNA: TGTGCCAGCAGCCAGACGGACAGGGACACCTCCTACAATGAGCAGTTCTTC. Translated, it gives CASSQTDRDTSYNEQFF.

This chain uses TRBV3-1 (or the pseudogene TRBV3-2) with TRBJ1-1; TRBD1 agrees at 8 bases. The junction had 12 bases not matched to a gene; V was cut back by 5 bases and J by 10 bases. Germline V gives CDR1 LGHDT, CDR2 YNNKEL (reference sequence). The CDR3 has 14 amino acids. CDR3 region: CASSDQGRGLAAFF. The CDR3 DNA sequence: TGTGCCAGCAGCGACCAGGGCAGGGGGCTAGCAGCTTTCTTT.

V usage is TRBV11-3 and J usage is TRBJ2-2, with a tentative D call TRBD2 (6 bases). The CDR3 is 15 amino acids. Germline V lookup: CDR1 SGHNT, CDR2 YENEEA. Between the trimmed V and J ends, which lost 1 base and 2 bases, there was a span of 8 bases. The CDR3 DNA is TGTGCCAGCAGCTTAGCGGCGGGAAACACCGGGGAGCTGTTTTTT. It codes for CASSLAAGNTGELFF.

The V gene is TRBV18, the J gene TRBJ1-1, with TRBD1 identical over 9 bases. The CDR3 extends over 15 amino acids. Germline values: CDR1 KGHSH, CDR2 LQKENI. The junction had 5 bases not matched to a gene; V was cut back by 3 bases and J by 3 bases. The CDR3 DNA reads TGTGCCAGCTCACCCGGGACAGGGTTGGACACTGAAGCTTTCTTT. It translates to CASSPGTGLDTEAFF.

The chain joins TRBV30 to TRBJ1-4, with D uncertain. CDR1 GTSNPN and CDR2 SVGIG come from the germline V gene (reference sequence). This CDR3 spans 18 amino acids. Trimming stripped 2 bases from V and 2 bases from J, with 21 bases between. The CDR3 DNA reads as TGTGCCTGGAGTCCAACCCCACGACGGGGATGGACTAATGAAAAACTGTTTTTT. Its protein is CAWSPTPRRGWTNEKLFF.

V gene TRBV6-1 combines with J gene TRBJ2-4, with D tentatively TRBD1 (5 bases). V lost 1 base, J lost 6 bases, and 13 bases lay in between. The CDR3 totals 15 residues. The germline V gene has CDR1 MNHNS and CDR2 SASEGT. The CDR3 protein is CASSEGWQGRNIQYF. The CDR3, as DNA: TGTGCCAGCAGTGAAGGCTGGCAGGGTAGAAACATTCAGTACTTC.

The V call is TRBV4-2, the J call TRBJ1-2; the D gene is possibly TRBD1 (5 bases). Trimming removed 4 bases at V and 6 bases at J, with 6 bases between. Germline CDR1 LGHNA, CDR2 YNFKEQ. There are 11 residues in the CDR3. Here the CDR3 reads CASSLRDGYTF. CDR3 in DNA: TGTGCCAGCAGCCTCAGGGATGGCTACACCTTC.

This clone was seen only once. The gene calls are TRBV7-2 and TRBJ2-6; tentative D call: TRBD2 (5 bases). This CDR3 contains 13 residues. Looked up from germline, CDR1 is SGHTA and CDR2 is FQGNSA. The CDR3 is CAPRASGANVLTF. The CDR3 coding sequence is TGTGCTCCGCGGGCTTCTGGGGCCAACGTCCTGACTTTC.

V gene TRBV6-1 combines with J gene TRBJ1-5; no clear D. The germline V gene encodes CDR1 MNHNS and CDR2 SASEGT. This CDR3 region has 19 residues. V was cut by 2 bases and J by 0 bases, with 20 bases left in between. The CDR3 sequence is CASSEWVWRQSYSNQPQHF. The CDR3 DNA follows: TGTGCCAGCAGTGAATGGGTCTGGCGGCAGAGCTATAGCAATCAGCCCCAGCATTTT.

The chain is built from TRBV6-6 and TRBJ1-1, with TRBD1 as a possible D gene (6 bases). This CDR3 has 15 amino acids. The germline V gene has CDR1 MNHNY and CDR2 SVGAGI (reference sequence). Trimming shortened V by 2 bases and J by 4 bases, and 14 bases separated the two germline ends. The DNA for the CDR3 is TGTGCCAGCAGTTACGGTAGCCAGGGGCCCACTGAAGCTTTCTTT. Its translation: CASSYGSQGPTEAFF.